The rows below give T cell receptor beta chains drawn from one sample of a study of CD4 T cells in relation to SARS-CoV-2 and coronaviruses. Only in-frame clones appear in the TCRdb table, and some are missing; sequencing was by immunoSEQ multiplex PCR. Among approximately 20,000 clones listed, over 70% were seen once. Antigens of these TCRs are unknown. The sequenced material came from CD4+ T cells from PBMCs, cultured in vitro. These receptors all stem from a human donor in good health. Both conserved end residues are part of each CDR3. Each record gives: J gene, clone size, D gene, V gene, CDR3 protein, CDR3 DNA. D genes are given only for firm matches. The size field is filled for only some rows; it gives once, few, many or a size class.

>TRBJ1-5|few|.|TRBV3-1/TRBV3-2
CASSQTENQPQHF
TGTGCCAGCAGCCAAACAGAGAATCAGCCCCAGCATTTT
>TRBJ1-2|.|TRBD1|TRBV14
CASSQMTGGGGYTF
TGTGCCAGCAGCCAGATGACAGGGGGCGGTGGCTACACCTTC
>TRBJ1-1|.|.|TRBV19
CASSIRNPGAGTEAFF
TGTGCCAGTAGTATACGGAACCCGGGGGCGGGCACTGAAGCTTTCTTT
>TRBJ2-7|.|.|TRBV10-3
CAISADGYEQYF
TGTGCCATCAGCGCTGATGGCTACGAGCAGTACTTC
>TRBJ2-7|.|.|TRBV21-1
CASSKADRDYEQYF
TGTGCCAGCAGCAAAGCTGACAGGGACTACGAGCAGTACTTC
>TRBJ1-2|.|TRBD1|TRBV3-1/TRBV3-2
CASSQGDSNYGYTF
TGTGCCAGCAGCCAAGGGGACAGCAACTATGGCTACACCTTC
>TRBJ1-1|.|.|TRBV6-2/TRBV6-3
CASSPQGSNTEAFF
TGTGCCAGCAGTCCCCAAGGGAGTAACACTGAAGCTTTCTTT
>TRBJ1-3|.|.|TRBV3-1/TRBV3-2
CASSQDPQGYSGNTIYF
TGTGCCAGCAGCCAAGATCCCCAGGGATACTCTGGAAACACCATATATTTT
>TRBJ2-1|.|TRBD2|TRBV14
CASSQDLAGGPYNEQFF
TGTGCCAGCAGCCAAGATCTAGCGGGAGGGCCCTACAATGAGCAGTTCTTC
>TRBJ2-2|few|.|TRBV19
CASSISHLGELFF
TGTGCCAGTAGTATCTCGCACCTCGGGGAGCTGTTTTTT
>TRBJ2-1|.|TRBD2|TRBV19
CASSIGGLAGVEQFF
TGTGCCAGTAGTATAGGAGGACTAGCGGGAGTGGAGCAGTTCTTC